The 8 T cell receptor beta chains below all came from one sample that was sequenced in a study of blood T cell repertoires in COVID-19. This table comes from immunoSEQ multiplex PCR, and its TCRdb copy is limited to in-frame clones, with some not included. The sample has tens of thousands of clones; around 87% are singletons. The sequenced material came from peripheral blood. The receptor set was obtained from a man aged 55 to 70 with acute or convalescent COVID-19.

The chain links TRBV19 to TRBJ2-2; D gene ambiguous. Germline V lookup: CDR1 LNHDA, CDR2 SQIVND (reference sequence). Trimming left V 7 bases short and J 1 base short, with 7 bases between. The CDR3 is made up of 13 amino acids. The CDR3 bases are TGTGCCAGTAATCCGAGGAACACCGGGGAGCTGTTTTTT. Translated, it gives CASNPRNTGELFF.

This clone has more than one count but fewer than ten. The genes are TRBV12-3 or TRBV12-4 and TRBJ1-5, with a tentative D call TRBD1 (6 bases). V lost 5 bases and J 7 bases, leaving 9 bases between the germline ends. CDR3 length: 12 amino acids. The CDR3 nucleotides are TGTGCCAGCAGTATCAGGGGACAGCCCCAGCATTTT. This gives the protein CASSIRGQPQHF.

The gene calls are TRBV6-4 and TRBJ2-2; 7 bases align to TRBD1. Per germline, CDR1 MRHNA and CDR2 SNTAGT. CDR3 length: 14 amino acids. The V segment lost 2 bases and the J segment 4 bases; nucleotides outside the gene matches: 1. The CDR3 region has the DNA TGTGCCAGCAGTGACAGACAGGGCACCGGGGAGCTGTTTTTT. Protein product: CASSDRQGTGELFF.

Written as DNA, the CDR3 is TGTGCCAGCAGCTTAGCGTTTGATGCTGGGACAGGGGCCACCGGGGAGCTGTTTTTT. The encoded protein is CASSLAFDAGTGATGELFF. The chain employs TRBV7-6 and TRBJ2-2; 10 bases are shared with TRBD1. J was trimmed by 4 bases and V by 0 bases; bases with no gene match: 11. Per the germline V gene, CDR1 is SGHVS and CDR2 is FNYEAQ. This CDR3 contains 19 residues.

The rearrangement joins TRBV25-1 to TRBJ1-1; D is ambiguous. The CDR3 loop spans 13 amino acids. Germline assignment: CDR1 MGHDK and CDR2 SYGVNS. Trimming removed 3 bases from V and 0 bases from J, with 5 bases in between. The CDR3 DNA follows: TGTGCCAGCAGTGATGGCCTGAACACTGAAGCTTTCTTT. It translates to CASSDGLNTEAFF.

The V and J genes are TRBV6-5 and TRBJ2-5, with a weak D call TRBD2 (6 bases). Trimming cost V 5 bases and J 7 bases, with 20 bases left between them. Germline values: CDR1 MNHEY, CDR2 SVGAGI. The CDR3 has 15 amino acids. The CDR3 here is CASSPQGGLGGTQYF. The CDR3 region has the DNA TGTGCCAGCAGTCCTCAGGGTGGGCTCGGGGGGACCCAGTACTTC.

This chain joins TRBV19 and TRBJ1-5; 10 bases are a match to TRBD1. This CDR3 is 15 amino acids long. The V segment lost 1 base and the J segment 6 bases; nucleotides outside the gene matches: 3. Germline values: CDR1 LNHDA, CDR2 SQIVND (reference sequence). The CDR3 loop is CASSIARDRGQPQHF. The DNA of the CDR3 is TGTGCCAGTAGTATAGCCCGGGACAGGGGTCAGCCCCAGCATTTT. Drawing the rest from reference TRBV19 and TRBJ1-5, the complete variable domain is DGGITQSPKYLFRKEGQNVTLSCEQNLNHDAMYWYRQDPGQGLRLIYYSQIVNDFQKGDIAEGYSVSREKKESFPLTVTSAQKNPTAFYLCASSIARDRGQPQHFGDGTRLSIL.

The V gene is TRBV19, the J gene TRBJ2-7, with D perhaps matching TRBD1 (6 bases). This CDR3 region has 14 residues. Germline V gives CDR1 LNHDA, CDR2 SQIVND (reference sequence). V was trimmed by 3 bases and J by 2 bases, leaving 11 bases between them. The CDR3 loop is CASSISHRAYEQYF. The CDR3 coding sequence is TGTGCCAGTAGTATTTCCCACAGGGCCTACGAGCAGTACTTC.